This entry lists 20 T cell receptor beta chains sequenced from one sample in a study of prognosis after radiotherapy for stage I lung cancer. Two rounds of multiplex PCR amplified TCR beta CDR3 from genomic DNA. Gene-specific primers for each TRBV and TRBJ gene drove first-round PCR. TCRdb passed the multiplex PCR reads through MiXCR, listing each CDR3 protein once. The data contain roughly 25,000 distinct CDR3 sequences, roughly 50% of them singletons. The sample here was PBMCs, taken before or after stereotactic body radiation therapy (not recorded which). Source of these receptors: a donor over 45 with non-small cell lung cancer.

On this clonotype itself: As the CDR3 is not closed by the conserved phenylalanine or tryptophan, this likely results from a read error. The rearrangement links TRBV29-1 to TRBJ1-2, with D possibly matching TRBD1 (5 bases). The germline V gene encodes CDR1 SQVTM and CDR2 ANQGSEA. The CDR3 sequence is 12 residues long. The DNA for the CDR3 is TGCAGCGCCTCACAGGATAACTATGTCTACACCTCC. It translates to CSASQDNYVYTS.

Remarks on this clonotype: A far larger clone is one base from this, pointing to a likely read error. The rearrangement links TRBV6-9 to TRBJ2-1, with a tentative D call TRBD2 (6 bases). The germline CDR1 and CDR2 sequences are MNHGY and SVAAGI. V shed 3 bases and J shed 4 bases, with 10 bases lying between them. The CDR3 has 14 residues. The CDR3 region is CASSYDREYNEQFF. The CDR3 DNA reads as TGTGCCAGCAGTTACGATCGGGAGTACAATGAGCAGTTCTTC.

This clonotype has ten or more counts. J is TRBJ2-3 and V is TRBV20-1; D could derive from TRBD1 or TRBD2 (5 bases each). CDR1 and CDR2 (germline): DFQATT, SNEGSKA (reference sequence). The CDR3 loop spans 15 amino acids. V lost 4 bases to trimming and J lost 2 bases, with 16 bases between them. The CDR3 here is CSATGAEAFTDTQYF. DNA of the CDR3: TGCAGTGCTACCGGGGCAGAAGCTTTCACAGATACGCAGTATTTT.

J is TRBJ2-2 and V is TRBV11-2; no definite D call. V was pared by 6 bases and J by 4 bases, with 6 bases between. CDR3 length equals 12 residues. Germline CDR1 SGHAT, CDR2 FQNNGV. CDR3 sequence: CASRQPTGELFF. CDR3 coding DNA: TGTGCCAGCAGACAGCCCACCGGGGAGCTGTTTTTT. The complete variable domain, with remaining parts taken from reference TRBV11-2 and TRBJ2-2, reads EAGVAQSPRYKIIEKRQSVAFWCNPISGHATLYWYQQILGQGPKLLIQFQNNGVVDDSQLPKDRFSAERLKGVDSTLKIQPAKLEDSAVYLCASRQPTGELFFGEGSRLTVL.

J is TRBJ1-2 and V is TRBV2, with 10 nucleotides matching TRBD1. CDR1 is SNHLY, CDR2 FYNNEI, per germline. Trimming at V came to 7 bases and at J to 8 bases, leaving 10 bases not matched to a gene. This CDR3 has 14 residues. DNA of the CDR3: TGTGCCAGCACCTTCAAGGGGACAGGGGCCGGCTACACCTTC. Protein product: CASTFKGTGAGYTF.

CDR3 sequence: CASRDGSSGANVLTF. The CDR3 DNA sequence: TGCGCCAGCCGTGATGGGAGCTCTGGGGCCAACGTCCTGACTTTC. This sequence joins TRBV5-1 and TRBJ2-6; a possible D gene is TRBD2 (5 bases). The CDR3 covers 15 residues. The V gene's germline CDR1 is SGHRS and CDR2 YFSETQ. The V end lost 7 bases, the J end lost 0 bases, and 11 bases lay between the germline ends.

This clonotype was counted at least ten times. The rearrangement links TRBV20-1 to TRBJ2-7; 16 bases match TRBD2. Trimming removed 4 bases from V and 2 bases from J; junction bases left unmatched: 2. Looked up from germline, CDR1 is DFQATT and CDR2 is SNEGSKA (reference sequence). CDR3 length equals 15 residues. The CDR3 protein is CSAKGLAGGPYEQYF. The DNA of the CDR3 is TGCAGTGCTAAGGGACTAGCGGGGGGGCCCTACGAGCAGTACTTC.

By proportion, this clonotype is medium-sized. The V gene is TRBV7-3, the J gene TRBJ2-2; 10 positions agree with TRBD2. Unmatched junction bases numbered 10, after V lost 5 bases and J lost 7 bases. This CDR3 has 16 residues. CDR1 and CDR2 (germline): SGHTA, FQGTGA. This CDR3 is CASSPKASGSVGELFF. The CDR3, as DNA: TGTGCCAGCAGCCCTAAGGCTAGCGGGAGCGTCGGGGAGCTGTTTTTT. Drawing the rest from reference TRBV7-3 and TRBJ2-2, the complete variable domain is GAGVSQTPSNKVTEKGKYVELRCDPISGHTALYWYRQSLGQGPEFLIYFQGTGAADDSGLPNDRFFAVRPEGSVSTLKIQRTERGDSAVYLCASSPKASGSVGELFFGEGSRLTVL.

This clonotype came up once. CDR3 sequence: CASSIGCVDEQFF. CDR3 DNA sequence: TGTGCCAGTAGTATTGGATGTGTGGATGAGCAGTTCTTC. This sequence joins TRBV19 and TRBJ2-1; D ambiguous. With 3 bases removed from V and 8 bases from J, the gap between germline ends came to 11 bases. Per the germline V gene, CDR1 is LNHDA and CDR2 is SQIVND (reference sequence). This CDR3 is 13 amino acids long.

This clonotype was seen once. The germline gene is not matched at one end of the junction; a read error may be the cause. V usage is TRBV20-1 and J usage is TRBJ2-7; 7 bases are a match to TRBD2. The CDR3 has 15 amino acids. Germline V gene data show CDR1 as DFQATT and CDR2 as SNEGSKA (reference sequence). This CDR3 reads CSVTDLGRISYEQYF. The CDR3 bases are TGCAGTGTGACCGACCTCGGGAGGATCTCCTACGAACAGTACTTC.

This clonotype has a handful of counts. V usage is TRBV7-9 and J usage is TRBJ2-7; 8 bases agree with TRBD1. The germline CDR1 and CDR2 sequences are SEHNR and FQNEAQ (reference sequence). The CDR3 contains 14 residues. V lost 6 bases to trimming and J lost 5 bases; unmatched junction nucleotides: 9. CDR3 residues: CASRAGQGRNEQYF. In nucleotides, the CDR3 is TGTGCCAGCAGAGCAGGACAGGGCAGGAACGAGCAGTACTTC.

The CDR3 spells CASSLGLAGLGEQFF. The CDR3 nucleotides read TGTGCCAGCAGCTTAGGACTAGCGGGACTCGGGGAGCAGTTCTTC. The chain combines TRBV7-3 with TRBJ2-1; 12 positions match TRBD2. Per germline, CDR1 SGHTA and CDR2 FQGTGA. The V and J ends lost 2 bases and 10 bases, in that order; junction bases with no gene match: 6. CDR3 length equals 15 residues.

Judged by abundance, this clonotype is medium-sized. The rearrangement joins TRBV11-3 to TRBJ1-2; D is undetermined. Germline V CDR1 and CDR2: SGHNT, YENEEA. Trimming cost V 7 bases and J 1 base, with 10 bases left between them. The CDR3 runs 13 residues. The CDR3 sequence: CASTRTDNYGYTF. DNA for the CDR3: TGTGCCAGCACCCGGACTGATAACTATGGCTACACCTTC. Complete variable domain (other parts from reference TRBV11-3 and TRBJ1-2): EAGVVQSPRYKIIEKKQPVAFWCNPISGHNTLYWYLQNLGQGPELLIRYENEEAVDDSQLPKDRFSAERLKGVDSTLKIQPAELGDSAVYLCASTRTDNYGYTFGSGTRLTVV.

This clonotype was seen many times. The chain employs TRBV5-6 and TRBJ2-7, with 9 bases lining up with TRBD2. Germline V gene sequence: CDR1 SGHDT, CDR2 YYEEEE. This CDR3 has 19 residues. The trim removed 3 bases at V and 0 bases at J, leaving 16 bases unmatched. CDR3 sequence: CASSSARLAGRISSYEQYF. The CDR3 DNA reads as TGTGCCAGCAGCTCGGCTCGCCTAGCGGGACGGATTAGCTCCTACGAGCAGTACTTC.

As for this clonotype: Germline and junction disagree at one end, which may indicate a read error. The chain links TRBV7-9 to TRBJ2-6; a weak D match, TRBD2 (6 bases). The CDR3 totals 16 residues. CDR1 SEHNR and CDR2 FQNEAQ come from the germline V gene (reference sequence). The CDR3 DNA reads TGTGCCAGCATCCTGGGAGGCCTCTCTGGGGCCAATGTCCTGACTTTC. It encodes CASILGGLSGANVLTF.

The J gene is TRBJ2-7, the V gene TRBV19; D tentatively fits TRBD1 or TRBD2 (5 bases each). V lost 5 bases to trimming and J lost 5 bases, with 22 bases between them. This CDR3 has 16 amino acids. Looked up from germline, CDR1 is LNHDA and CDR2 is SQIVND (reference sequence). The CDR3 loop reads CASSAGLGRIGDEQYF. DNA for the CDR3: TGTGCCAGTAGTGCCGGGTTGGGGCGAATCGGGGACGAGCAGTACTTC.

Regarding this clonotype: A far larger clone is off by one base, so a read error is likely. The chain carries TRBV7-3 and TRBJ2-5; 8 bases match TRBD2. TRBJ2-1 explains the end of the DNA better; the J call may be wrong. Germline lookup yields CDR1 SGHTA and CDR2 FQGTGA. This CDR3 contains 15 residues. CDR3 coding DNA: TGTGCCAGCAGCTTAGGGCCGGGAGGGAAGAGTGAGCAGTTCTTC. As protein: CASSLGPGGKSEQFF.

On this clonotype itself: One junction end disagrees with the germline gene, perhaps due to a read error. The CDR3 region has the DNA TGCAGTGCTACCGGGGCAGAAGCTTTCACATATACGCAGTACTTT. It specifies CSATGAEAFTYTQYF. The J gene is TRBJ2-3, the V gene TRBV20-1; possibly TRBD1 or TRBD2 for D (5 bases each). CDR1 and CDR2 from the germline V gene are DFQATT and SNEGSKA (reference sequence). This CDR3 contains 15 residues.

On this clonotype itself: Sequence at one end of the junction differs from germline and may be a read error. V usage is TRBV19 and J usage is TRBJ2-2; a weak D match, TRBD2 (5 bases). Germline lookup yields CDR1 LNHDA and CDR2 SQIVND (reference sequence). This CDR3 has 13 amino acids. CDR3: CASRNANTGDLFF. The CDR3, as DNA: TGTGCCAGTAGAAACGCGAACACCGGGGATCTGTTTTTT. Drawing the rest from reference TRBV19 and TRBJ2-2, the complete variable domain is DGGITQSPKYLFRKEGQNVTLSCEQNLNHDAMYWYRQDPGQGLRLIYYSQIVNDFQKGDIAEGYSVSREKKESFPLTVTSAQKNPTAFYLCASRNANTGDLFFGEGSRLTVL.

This clonotype is medium-sized by share. The J gene is TRBJ2-1, the V gene TRBV29-1; tentatively, D is TRBD1 (6 bases). The CDR3 is 17 amino acids. Germline lookup yields CDR1 SQVTM and CDR2 ANQGSEA. Trimming took 2 bases from V and 7 from J, leaving 24 bases between them. Here the CDR3 DNA reads TGCAGCGTTGAATTCGGCGAAACAGGGACGTTGTGGAATGAGCAGTTCTTC. This codes for CSVEFGETGTLWNEQFF.